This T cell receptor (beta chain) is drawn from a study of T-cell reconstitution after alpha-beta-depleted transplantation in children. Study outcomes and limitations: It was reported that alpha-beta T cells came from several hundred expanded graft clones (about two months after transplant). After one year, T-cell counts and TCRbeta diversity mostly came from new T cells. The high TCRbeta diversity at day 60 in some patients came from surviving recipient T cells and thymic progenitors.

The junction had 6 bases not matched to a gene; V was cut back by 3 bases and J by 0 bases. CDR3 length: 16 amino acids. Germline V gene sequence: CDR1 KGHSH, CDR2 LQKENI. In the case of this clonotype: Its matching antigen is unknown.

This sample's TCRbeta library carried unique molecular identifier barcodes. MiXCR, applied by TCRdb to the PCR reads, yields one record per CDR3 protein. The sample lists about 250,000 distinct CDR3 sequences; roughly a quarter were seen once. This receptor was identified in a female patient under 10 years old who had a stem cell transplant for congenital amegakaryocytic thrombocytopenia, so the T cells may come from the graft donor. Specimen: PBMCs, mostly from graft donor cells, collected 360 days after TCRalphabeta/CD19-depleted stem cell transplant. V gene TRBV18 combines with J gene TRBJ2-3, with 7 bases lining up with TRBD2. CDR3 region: CASSPAWEGSTDTQYF. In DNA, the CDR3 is TGTGCCAGCTCACCCGCCTGGGAGGGGAGCACAGATACGCAGTATTTT. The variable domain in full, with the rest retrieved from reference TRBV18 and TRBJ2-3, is NAGVMQNPRHLVRRRGQEARLRCSPMKGHSHVYWYRQLPEEGLKFMVYLQKENIIDESGMPKERFSAEFPKEGPSILRIQQVVRGDSAAYFCASSPAWEGSTDTQYFGPGTRLTVL.